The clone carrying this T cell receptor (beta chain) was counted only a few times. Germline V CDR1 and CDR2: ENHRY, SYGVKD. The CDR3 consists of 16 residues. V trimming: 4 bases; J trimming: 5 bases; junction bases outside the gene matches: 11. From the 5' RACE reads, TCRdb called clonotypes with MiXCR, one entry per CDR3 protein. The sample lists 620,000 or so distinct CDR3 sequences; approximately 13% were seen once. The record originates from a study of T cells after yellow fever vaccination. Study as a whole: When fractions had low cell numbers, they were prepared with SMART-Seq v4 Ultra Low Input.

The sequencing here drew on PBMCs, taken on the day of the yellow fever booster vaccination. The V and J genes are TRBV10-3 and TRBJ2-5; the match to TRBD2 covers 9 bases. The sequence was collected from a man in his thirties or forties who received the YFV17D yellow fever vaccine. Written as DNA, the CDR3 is TGTGCCATCAGTGGAATAGCGGGAGAGGTTATGGAGACCCAGTACTTC. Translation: CAISGIAGEVMETQYF.